The 29 T cell receptor beta chains below come from one sample, sequenced in a study of blood T cell repertoires in COVID-19. Profiled with immunoSEQ multiplex PCR; TCRdb holds only in-frame clones, not every one. Here the sample spans a few hundred thousand clones, 65% to 90% being singletons. The sample was peripheral blood. The receptors derive from a woman aged 35 to 49 who had recovered from COVID-19.

This chain joins TRBV10-2 and TRBJ1-2; 7 bases fit TRBD1. Unmatched junction bases numbered 11, after V lost 7 bases and J lost 6 bases. CDR3 length: 14 residues. CDR1 is WSHSY and CDR2 is SAAADI in the germline V gene. The CDR3 region is CASTLNRGGNGYTF. The CDR3 nucleotides are TGCGCCAGCACCCTAAATCGAGGGGGCAATGGCTACACCTTC.

Notes on this clone: A read error may produce the germline difference seen at one junction end. The gene calls are TRBV15 and TRBJ2-2; 8 bases match TRBD1. There are 17 residues in the CDR3. Germline V CDR1 and CDR2: LNHNV, YYDKDF (reference sequence). The CDR3 loop is CATRRGQGVVNTGELFF. The CDR3 DNA reads TGTGCCACCAGAAGAGGACAGGGTGTTGTCAACACCGGGGAGCTGTTTTTT. The full variable domain, with the rest looked up from reference TRBV15 and TRBJ2-2, is DAMVIQNPRYQVTQFGKPVTLSCSQTLNHNVMYWYQQKSSQAPKLLFHYYDKDFNNEADTPDNFQSRRPNTSFCFLDIRSPGLGDTAMYLCATRRGQGVVNTGELFFGEGSRLTVL.

The V gene is TRBV5-1, the J gene TRBJ2-3, with D possibly TRBD1 on 5 matching bases. With 0 bases removed from V and 8 bases from J, the gap between germline ends came to 10 bases. In germline, CDR1 is SGHRS, CDR2 YFSETQ. CDR3 length: 13 residues. The CDR3 spells CASSLDRLSTQYF. The CDR3 DNA reads TGCGCCAGCAGCTTGGACAGGTTATCTACGCAGTATTTT. Supplemented by reference TRBV5-1 and TRBJ2-3, the full variable domain reads KAGVTQTPRYLIKTRGQQVTLSCSPISGHRSVSWYQQTPGQGLQFLFEYFSETQRNKGNFPGRFSGRQFSNSRSEMNVSTLELGDSALYLCASSLDRLSTQYFGPGTRLTVL.

J is TRBJ1-1 and V is TRBV25-1; 7 positions match TRBD1. From germline, CDR1 is MGHDK and CDR2 SYGVNS. The CDR3 runs 11 residues. The V and J ends lost 5 bases and 7 bases, in that order; junction bases with no gene match: 1. The CDR3 reads CASSRQGEAFF. The CDR3 DNA follows: TGTGCCAGCAGTAGACAGGGTGAAGCTTTCTTT.

The chain carries TRBV18 and TRBJ1-1; D is undetermined. This CDR3 contains 14 residues. Germline CDR1 is KGHSH and CDR2 is LQKENI. The V end was cut by 3 bases, the J end by 3 bases, with 11 bases between. The CDR3 sequence is CASSPRDSDTEAFF. CDR3 DNA sequence: TGTGCCAGCTCACCTCGCGATTCGGACACTGAAGCTTTCTTT.

The chain links TRBV28 to TRBJ2-1, with D perhaps TRBD1 (5 bases). From germline, CDR1 is MDHEN and CDR2 SYDVKM. Trimming left V 10 bases short and J 8 bases short, with 21 bases between. The CDR3 has 14 residues. The CDR3 spells CATKRGTRYDEQFF. The CDR3 DNA follows: TGTGCCACCAAAAGGGGTACCCGTTACGATGAGCAGTTCTTC.

V and J are TRBV6-4 and TRBJ2-3; 7 nucleotides match TRBD2. V lost 6 bases to trimming and J lost 1 base; unmatched junction nucleotides: 7. The CDR3 totals 15 residues. The V gene's germline CDR1 is MRHNA and CDR2 SNTAGT. The CDR3 loop reads CASSPVGGGTDTQYF. The CDR3, as DNA: TGTGCCAGCAGCCCAGTGGGGGGGGGCACAGATACGCAGTATTTT.

V gene TRBV18 combines with J gene TRBJ2-6; possibly TRBD1 for D (5 bases). V lost 3 bases and J 2 bases, leaving 11 bases between the germline ends. The CDR3 covers 16 residues. The germline CDR1 and CDR2 sequences are KGHSH and LQKENI. The CDR3 DNA reads TGTGCCAGCTCACCTTACAGGAGCGCTGGGGCCAACGTCCTGACTTTC. Translating gives CASSPYRSAGANVLTF.

The chain's CDR3 is CAISEFPGETQYF. In DNA, the CDR3 is TGTGCCATCAGTGAGTTTCCGGGAGAGACCCAGTACTTC. The V and J genes are TRBV10-3 and TRBJ2-5; unclear D gene. Germline lookup yields CDR1 ENHRY and CDR2 SYGVKD. CDR3 size: 13 residues. V was pared by 1 base and J by 4 bases, with 7 bases between.

The chain uses TRBV21-1 and TRBJ1-6; the D segment call TRBD1 is taken from the table without a DNA check. TRBV21-1 is flagged as a pseudogene. There are 16 residues in the CDR3. CDR3 residues: CASSLNGAQKNSPLHF. In nucleotides, the CDR3 is TGTGCCAGCAGCTTAAACGGCGCACAGAAGAATTCACCCCTCCACTTT.

The rearrangement links TRBV5-5 to TRBJ1-4, with 8 bases lining up with TRBD1. This CDR3 spans 15 amino acids. CDR1 is SGHKS and CDR2 is YYEKEE in the germline V gene (reference sequence). The J segment lost 8 bases and the V segment lost 3 bases, leaving 9 bases of the junction unmatched. The DNA of the CDR3 is TGTGCCAGCAGCTCAACAGGGGGTTCGTGGGAAAAACTGTTTTTT. This codes for CASSSTGGSWEKLFF.

In its sample, this clone was seen once. The rearrangement joins TRBV18 to TRBJ2-3, with 7 bases that match TRBD2. From germline, CDR1 is KGHSH and CDR2 LQKENI. Unmatched junction bases numbered 6, after V lost 3 bases and J lost 9 bases. The CDR3 consists of 13 residues. The CDR3 region has the DNA TGTGCCAGCTCACCCGGACTAGAGGTAACGCAGTATTTT. This translates into CASSPGLEVTQYF.

This sequence joins TRBV11-2 and TRBJ2-1, with TRBD2 matching 10 bases. This CDR3 spans 15 amino acids. Germline V CDR1 and CDR2: SGHAT, FQNNGV. The V and J ends lost 5 bases and 4 bases, in that order; junction bases with no gene match: 5. CDR3 sequence reads: CASSQLAGQYNEQFF. CDR3 nucleotides: TGTGCCAGCAGCCAACTAGCGGGGCAGTACAATGAGCAGTTCTTC.

The rearrangement uses TRBV18 and TRBJ2-1, with 7 bases matching TRBD2. The CDR3 runs to 16 residues. V lost 0 bases and J lost 4; bases outside the gene matches: 6. Germline V gene lookup returns CDR1 KGHSH and CDR2 LQKENI. CDR3 coding DNA: TGTGCCAGCTCACCACCTCCAGCGGGGAGTTACAATGAGCAGTTCTTC. This encodes CASSPPPAGSYNEQFF. The full variable domain, completed using reference TRBV18 and TRBJ2-1, is NAGVMQNPRHLVRRRGQEARLRCSPMKGHSHVYWYRQLPEEGLKFMVYLQKENIIDESGMPKERFSAEFPKEGPSILRIQQVVRGDSAAYFCASSPPPAGSYNEQFFGPGTRLTVL.

The rearrangement joins TRBV7-9 to TRBJ2-5, with 8 bases matching TRBD1. Trimming cost V 6 bases and J 3 bases; bases outside gene matches: 9. This CDR3 contains 15 residues. Germline CDR1 SEHNR, CDR2 FQNEAQ (reference sequence). The CDR3, as DNA: TGTGCCAGCAGACTATGGACGACAGGGGAAGAGACCCAGTACTTC. It encodes CASRLWTTGEETQYF.

This clone occurred many times. J is TRBJ2-2 and V is TRBV11-2; 8 bases match TRBD1. Germline trimming cut 3 bases from V and 0 bases from J; bases unmatched to any gene: 6. CDR1 and CDR2 (germline): SGHAT, FQNNGV. The CDR3 loop spans 17 amino acids. Written as DNA, the CDR3 is TGTGCCAGCAGCTTCTGGGGACAGGTATCGAACACCGGGGAGCTGTTTTTT. It translates to CASSFWGQVSNTGELFF.

The rearrangement uses TRBV10-2 and TRBJ1-1, with TRBD1 as a possible D gene (6 bases). Trimming took off 10 bases at V and 5 bases at J, with 17 bases between the two ends. Germline V CDR1 and CDR2: WSHSY, SAAADI. This CDR3 is 13 amino acids long. The chain's CDR3 is CATFETGTTEAFF. DNA of the CDR3: TGCGCCACTTTCGAGACAGGCACGACTGAAGCTTTCTTT.

This chain connects TRBV12-3 or TRBV12-4 to TRBJ2-2; the D gene is possibly TRBD1 (5 bases). The CDR3 consists of 13 residues. The V and J ends lost 2 bases and 7 bases respectively, with 8 bases between them. CDR3 bases: TGTGCCAGCAGTTTACCAGGGTTCGGGGAGCTGTTTTTT. This translates into CASSLPGFGELFF.

V and J are TRBV5-1 and TRBJ2-7; TRBD2 might be the D (5 bases). Per germline, CDR1 SGHRS and CDR2 YFSETQ. Trimming removed 4 bases at V and 1 base at J, with 12 bases between. The CDR3 loop spans 14 amino acids. DNA of the CDR3: TGCGCCAGCAGCCCGATTTCGGGGTCCTACGAGCAGTACTTC. Encoded protein: CASSPISGSYEQYF.

This clone was seen more than once but under ten times. The rearrangement uses TRBV19 and TRBJ1-6; possibly TRBD1 for D (5 bases). Germline V gene lookup returns CDR1 LNHDA and CDR2 SQIVND (reference sequence). This CDR3 is 13 amino acids long. Trimming pared 1 base from V and 10 bases from J, leaving 8 bases between. The CDR3 nucleotides are TGTGCCAGTAGTATAGGGGGCTACTCACCCCTCCACTTT. This sequence encodes CASSIGGYSPLHF. Full variable domain (missing parts from reference TRBV19 and TRBJ1-6): DGGITQSPKYLFRKEGQNVTLSCEQNLNHDAMYWYRQDPGQGLRLIYYSQIVNDFQKGDIAEGYSVSREKKESFPLTVTSAQKNPTAFYLCASSIGGYSPLHFGNGTRLTVT.

The chain employs TRBV4-3 and TRBJ1-3; D gene uncertain. The V end was cut by 1 base, the J end by 2 bases, with 15 bases between. Looked up from germline, CDR1 is LGHNA and CDR2 is YSLEER. CDR3 length: 17 residues. The CDR3 coding sequence is TGCGCCAGCAGCCAAGGCCGCCCTCGCGGGACTGGAAACACCATATATTTT. Amino acid sequence: CASSQGRPRGTGNTIYF.

Concerning this clone itself: The junction does not match germline at one end; this may be a read error. The chain couples TRBV6-6 to TRBJ1-6; D gene uncertain. Germline CDR1 and CDR2: MNHNY and SVGAGI (reference sequence). The CDR3 is 16 amino acids. This CDR3 reads CASSYAPYSHNSPLHF. The CDR3 nucleotides are TGTGCCAGCAGTTACGCACCGTACTCCCATAATTCACCCCTCCACTTT.

The chain carries TRBV6-2 or TRBV6-3 and TRBJ1-2; unclear D gene. CDR1 and CDR2 (germline): MNHEY, SVGEGT. V shed 5 bases and J shed 6 bases, with 13 bases lying between them. This CDR3 spans 13 amino acids. The CDR3 DNA is TGTGCCAGCAGTCCCGTTGGAGGGAATGGCTACACCTTC. Translation gives CASSPVGGNGYTF.

The chain carries TRBV28 and TRBJ1-4, with TRBD1 identical over 7 bases. The CDR3 loop spans 14 amino acids. J was trimmed by 7 bases and V by 5 bases; bases with no gene match: 7. Germline CDR1 is MDHEN and CDR2 is SYDVKM. CDR3 DNA sequence: TGTGCCAGCAGTGAACAGGGGATTAGTGAAAAACTGTTTTTT. Translation gives CASSEQGISEKLFF.

The J gene is TRBJ2-2, the V gene TRBV5-1; D uncertain. This CDR3 contains 15 residues. Between the trimmed V and J ends, which lost 4 bases and 0 bases, there was a span of 10 bases. Germline lookup yields CDR1 SGHRS and CDR2 YFSETQ. The CDR3 is CASSPRGPNTGELFF. The DNA for the CDR3 is TGCGCCAGCAGCCCGCGAGGCCCGAACACCGGGGAGCTGTTTTTT.

The chain couples TRBV27 to TRBJ2-6, with D possibly matching TRBD1 (5 bases). The V gene's germline CDR1 is MNHEY and CDR2 SMNVEV (reference sequence). The CDR3 covers 13 residues. The V end lost 2 bases, the J end lost 8 bases, and 7 bases lay between the germline ends. In DNA, the CDR3 is TGTGCCAGCAGTTTACAGGGAACCAACGTCCTGACTTTC. This translates into CASSLQGTNVLTF.

The chain carries TRBV2 and TRBJ1-2, with 8 positions matching TRBD1. V was clipped by 1 base and J by 4 bases; unmatched bases: 5. Per the germline V gene, CDR1 is SNHLY and CDR2 is FYNNEI. The CDR3 loop spans 15 amino acids. CDR3 sequence: CASSEGNRGSYGYTF. The CDR3 DNA follows: TGTGCCAGCAGTGAAGGGAACAGGGGGTCCTATGGCTACACCTTC.

The chain links TRBV6-6 to TRBJ1-2; 7 nucleotides line up with TRBD1. The J segment lost 4 bases and the V segment lost 6 bases, leaving 8 bases of the junction unmatched. Germline loops: CDR1 MNHNY, CDR2 SVGAGI (reference sequence). The CDR3 spans 14 residues. CDR3 sequence reads: CASRPGTAIYGYTF. The DNA of the CDR3 is TGTGCCAGCAGGCCCGGGACAGCTATCTATGGCTACACCTTC.

This rearrangement joins TRBV5-1 to TRBJ1-2; TRBD1 is a possible D gene (5 bases). Germline V gene lookup returns CDR1 SGHRS and CDR2 YFSETQ. V lost 0 bases and J lost 0, with 12 bases in between. CDR3 length: 16 amino acids. CDR3 in DNA: TGCGCCAGCAGCTTGGCCTGGACACCCACTAACTATGGCTACACCTTC. Its translation: CASSLAWTPTNYGYTF.